This note documents a single T cell receptor (beta chain) sequence. The data belong to a study of control samples from healthy donors and cancer patients. Sequenced by immunoSEQ multiplex PCR; TCRdb stores in-frame clones only, minus some. The profile shows 25,000 to 35,000 clones, around 94% of them singletons. CDR1 SGHVS and CDR2 FNYEAQ come from the germline V gene. The CDR3 contains 16 residues. V lost 3 bases, J lost 6 bases, and 5 bases stayed unmatched. This chain uses TRBV7-6 with TRBJ2-3; 14 nucleotides agree with TRBD2. This clonotype was obtained from a man aged 60 to 75 in good health. The specimen sequenced was blood. CDR3 protein: CASSFRLAGGRDTQYF. DNA for the CDR3: TGTGCCAGCAGCTTTCGACTAGCGGGGGGGCGGGATACGCAGTATTTT. Drawing the rest from reference TRBV7-6 and TRBJ2-3, the complete variable domain is GAGVSQSPRYKVTKRGQDVALRCDPISGHVSLYWYRQALGQGPEFLTYFNYEAQQDKSGLPNDRFSAERPEGSISTLTIQRTEQRDSAMYRCASSFRLAGGRDTQYFGPGTRLTVL.